This is a list of T cell receptor beta chains from one sample in a study of cytomegalovirus exposure and HLA in healthy donors. The assay was immunoSEQ multiplex PCR, and TCRdb's table has in-frame clones only and misses some. The table lists 110,000 to 150,000 clones, around four fifths of them singletons, with roughly 3.4% in the top ten. Sequenced material: PBMCs. These receptors all stem from a male donor in good health and CMV-seronegative. CDR3s include the opening cysteine and the closing phenylalanine or tryptophan. The order of the fields is J gene, V gene, CDR3 protein.

J gene: TRBJ1-1
V gene: TRBV9
CDR3 protein: CASSGGTGKNVDTEAFF

J gene: TRBJ1-1
V gene: TRBV9
CDR3 protein: CASSRLTGLNTEAFF

J gene: TRBJ2-1
V gene: TRBV4-3
CDR3 protein: CASSQDLAGGNNEQFF

J gene: TRBJ1-1
V gene: TRBV19
CDR3 protein: CASSVGQGDTEAFF

J gene: TRBJ2-7
V gene: TRBV9
CDR3 protein: CASSVDRGAPYYEQYF

J gene: TRBJ1-1
V gene: TRBV7-8
CDR3 protein: CASSATGLRTEAFF

J gene: TRBJ1-1
V gene: TRBV6-5
CDR3 protein: CASSYSIGGTTEAFF

J gene: TRBJ2-5
V gene: TRBV10-3
CDR3 protein: CAISESGDRETQYF

J gene: TRBJ2-5
V gene: TRBV9
CDR3 protein: CASSPPSAGLETQYF

J gene: TRBJ2-5
V gene: TRBV6-1
CDR3 protein: CASRPPTGLTQYF

J gene: TRBJ2-7
V gene: TRBV7-9
CDR3 protein: CSSIGTSGTHEQYF

J gene: TRBJ1-1
V gene: TRBV18
CDR3 protein: CASSPQVQGNTEAFF

J gene: TRBJ2-7
V gene: TRBV6-1
CDR3 protein: CASSESVGLISYEQYF

J gene: TRBJ2-7
V gene: TRBV7-2
CDR3 protein: CASSWGTGVRSYEQYF

J gene: TRBJ2-7
V gene: TRBV11-2
CDR3 protein: CASSLSGVVNEQYF

J gene: TRBJ1-4
V gene: TRBV7-6
CDR3 protein: CASSSYRGDNEKLFF

J gene: TRBJ1-1
V gene: TRBV5-1
CDR3 protein: CASSFPGVNTEAFF

J gene: TRBJ1-3
V gene: TRBV9
CDR3 protein: CASSPPGRPGNTIYF

J gene: TRBJ2-5
V gene: TRBV25-1
CDR3 protein: CASSDPDYQETQYF

J gene: TRBJ2-7
V gene: TRBV7-8
CDR3 protein: CASSKRTEPEQYF

J gene: TRBJ2-2
V gene: TRBV20-1
CDR3 protein: CSARRAGELFF

J gene: TRBJ1-5
V gene: TRBV2
CDR3 protein: CATGQGIQPQHF

J gene: TRBJ1-1
V gene: TRBV6-5
CDR3 protein: CASSSPDSRGTEAFF

J gene: TRBJ2-5
V gene: TRBV30
CDR3 protein: CAWSVGLAGRETQYF

J gene: TRBJ2-3
V gene: TRBV18
CDR3 protein: CASSPRDSIDTQYF

J gene: TRBJ2-3
V gene: TRBV10-2
CDR3 protein: CASQLAGAADTQYF

J gene: TRBJ2-3
V gene: TRBV5-1
CDR3 protein: CASSLTVAGEVSDTQYF

J gene: TRBJ2-7
V gene: TRBV27
CDR3 protein: CASSGPGSGIFYEQYF

J gene: -
V gene: TRBV13
CDR3 protein: CASSVYDYEQYF

J gene: TRBJ1-2
V gene: TRBV19
CDR3 protein: CASSIERVGGYTF

J gene: TRBJ2-1
V gene: TRBV19
CDR3 protein: CASSIGLTNEQFF

J gene: TRBJ1-3
V gene: TRBV21-1
CDR3 protein: CASSLGHRGSGNTIYF

J gene: TRBJ1-3
V gene: TRBV7-2
CDR3 protein: CASSLGGQGRGNTIYF

J gene: TRBJ2-7
V gene: TRBV11-2
CDR3 protein: CAERGRYF

J gene: TRBJ2-7
V gene: TRBV7-9
CDR3 protein: CASSLVVQAESSYEQYF

J gene: TRBJ1-2
V gene: TRBV7-6
CDR3 protein: CASSKWTGRRRGYTF

J gene: TRBJ2-1
V gene: TRBV27
CDR3 protein: CASRPGQGMNEQFF

J gene: TRBJ1-1
V gene: TRBV5-8
CDR3 protein: CASSPEGGNFMNTEAFF

J gene: TRBJ2-1
V gene: TRBV28
CDR3 protein: CASSHPSWEAGGPRVLF

J gene: TRBJ1-2
V gene: TRBV7-9
CDR3 protein: CASSSRQLGYTF

J gene: TRBJ2-2
V gene: TRBV7-6
CDR3 protein: CASSFTGGKGTGELFF